This passage covers 30 T cell receptor beta chains from one sample sequenced in a study of PD-1 blockade in classical Hodgkin lymphoma. Measured with immunoSEQ multiplex PCR; TCRdb has only the in-frame clones, and not every one. The sample has over 50,000 clones, around 78% seen once. No patient escaped relapse after autologous stem cell transplantation, and brentuximab vedotin exposure varied. This material consisted of peripheral blood mononuclear cells (PBMCs), taken before the second cycle of nivolumab. The receptors were sampled from a human donor with classical Hodgkin lymphoma.

V and J are TRBV15 and TRBJ2-3, with D maybe TRBD2 (6 bases). This CDR3 contains 16 residues. Trimming stripped 0 bases from V and 1 base from J, with 11 bases between. CDR1 is LNHNV, CDR2 YYDKDF, per germline (reference sequence). The CDR3: CATSREEASGTDTQYF. In DNA, the CDR3 is TGTGCCACCAGCAGAGAGGAGGCTAGCGGCACAGATACGCAGTATTTT.

A remark on this clone: A much more abundant neighbour one base away suggests this may be a read error. The same CDR3 is also encoded by other DNA sequences in this sample. The J gene is TRBJ1-2, the V gene TRBV25-1; TRBD1 is a possible D gene (5 bases). CDR3 size: 13 residues. Looked up from germline, CDR1 is MGHDK and CDR2 is SYGVNS. V shed 2 bases and J shed 8 bases, with 12 bases lying between them. The CDR3 protein is CASSEGGLKGYTF. CDR3 nucleotides: TGTGCCAGCAGTGAAGGGGGACTCAAGGGCTACACCTTC.

CDR3 in amino acids: CASEEGGFGLNTEAFF. The DNA for the CDR3 is TGTGCCAGTGAGGAAGGGGGATTCGGGTTAAACACTGAAGCTTTCTTT. V is TRBV19 and J is TRBJ1-1, with D possibly matching TRBD1 (6 bases). Germline lookup yields CDR1 LNHDA and CDR2 SQIVND (reference sequence). The CDR3 covers 16 residues. Trimming took 8 bases from V and 2 from J, leaving 21 bases between them.

This clone came up many times. The chain is built from TRBV6-5 and TRBJ1-4, with TRBD1 as a possible D gene (5 bases). Germline assignment: CDR1 MNHEY and CDR2 SVGAGI. Trimming removed 0 bases at V and 4 bases at J, with 12 bases between. The CDR3 has 16 amino acids. In DNA form, the CDR3 reads TGTGCCAGCAGTTACTCGATTGGGCAGGGTAATGAAAAACTGTTTTTT. Translation: CASSYSIGQGNEKLFF.

The V call is TRBV10-2, the J call TRBJ2-1, with D possibly matching TRBD1 (5 bases). Germline values: CDR1 WSHSY, CDR2 SAAADI. This CDR3 spans 14 amino acids. Between the trimmed V and J ends, which lost 3 bases and 7 bases, there was a span of 13 bases. CDR3 protein: CASSEQTVLNEQFF. CDR3 in DNA: TGCGCCAGCAGTGAACAGACAGTTCTGAATGAGCAGTTCTTC.

The rearrangement uses TRBV11-1 and TRBJ2-7; D may correspond to TRBD1 or TRBD2 (5 bases each). Germline CDR1 reads SGHAT; CDR2 reads FQDESV (reference sequence). Trimming pared 2 bases from V and 3 bases from J, leaving 14 bases between. The CDR3 covers 15 residues. The CDR3 region has the DNA TGTGCCAGCAGCTTAAATCCGGGGCAGAACTACGAGCAGTACTTC. Translating it yields CASSLNPGQNYEQYF.

This clone has a single count. The rearrangement uses TRBV9 and TRBJ2-3, with D unclear. The germline V gene has CDR1 SGDLS and CDR2 YYNGEE. The CDR3 runs to 13 residues. V lost 4 bases to trimming and J lost 2 bases, with 8 bases between them. CDR3 in amino acids: CASSSGSTDTQYF. In DNA, the CDR3 is TGTGCCAGCAGCTCTGGGTCCACAGATACGCAGTATTTT. Looking up the rest from reference TRBV9 and TRBJ2-3 gives the full variable domain: DSGVTQTPKHLITATGQRVTLRCSPRSGDLSVYWYQQSLDQGLQFLIQYYNGEERAKGNILERFSAQQFPDLHSELNLSSLELGDSALYFCASSSGSTDTQYFGPGTRLTVL.

A single count supports this clone. A read error is the likely source, as a far larger clone sits one nucleotide away. The CDR3 bases are TGTGCCAGCAGCCACCCCGGACTAGCGGGAGATAGGACCGGGGAGCTGTTTTTT. Translating gives CASSHPGLAGDRTGELFF. V is TRBV4-2 and J is TRBJ2-2; 13 bases line up with TRBD2. Germline V gene sequence: CDR1 LGHNA, CDR2 YNFKEQ. This CDR3 comprises 18 residues. Trimming removed 3 bases from V and 5 bases from J; junction bases left unmatched: 9.

V and J are TRBV10-3 and TRBJ1-1; TRBD1 matches 8 bases. CDR1 is ENHRY and CDR2 is SYGVKD in the germline V gene. The CDR3 has 14 amino acids. The J segment lost 1 base and the V segment lost 6 bases, leaving 4 bases of the junction unmatched. The CDR3 is CAIRTGVGNTEAFF. In nucleotides, the CDR3 is TGTGCCATCAGGACAGGGGTGGGGAACACTGAAGCTTTCTTT.

CDR3 sequence reads: CSVEDQGTGVNYGYTF. CDR3 DNA: TGCAGCGTTGAAGATCAGGGGACAGGGGTCAACTATGGCTACACCTTC. This rearrangement joins TRBV29-1 to TRBJ1-2; 10 bases map to TRBD1. The CDR3 has 16 amino acids. The ends lost 0 bases at V and 2 bases at J; junction bases unmatched: 6. CDR1 SQVTM and CDR2 ANQGSEA come from the germline V gene.

For the CDR3, the DNA is TGTGCCAGCAGCCTCGGACTAGCTTACACCGAGACCCAGTACTTC. It translates to CASSLGLAYTETQYF. J is TRBJ2-5 and V is TRBV7-9; TRBD2 aligns across 8 bases. Germline V CDR1 and CDR2: SEHNR, FQNEAQ (reference sequence). The CDR3 totals 15 residues. Trimming at V came to 5 bases and at J to 5 bases, leaving 10 bases not matched to a gene.

The V gene is TRBV7-2, the J gene TRBJ1-2; 7 bases fit TRBD1. Looked up from germline, CDR1 is SGHTA and CDR2 is FQGNSA. This CDR3 is 16 amino acids long. V lost 2 bases and J lost 0; bases outside the gene matches: 6. This CDR3 is CASSLRQGDSNYGYTF. The CDR3 bases are TGTGCCAGCAGCTTAAGGCAGGGGGATTCTAACTATGGCTACACCTTC.

The rearrangement uses TRBV18 and TRBJ2-3; tentatively, D is TRBD1 (5 bases). V was trimmed by 3 bases and J by 4 bases, leaving 17 bases between them. This CDR3 has 16 residues. Germline values: CDR1 KGHSH, CDR2 LQKENI. The chain's CDR3 is CASSPNVGVVADTQYF. The CDR3 nucleotides are TGTGCCAGCTCACCTAATGTAGGGGTGGTTGCAGATACGCAGTATTTT.

The rearrangement uses TRBV5-5 and TRBJ1-4; a possible D gene is TRBD1 (5 bases). The CDR3 totals 16 residues. V was pared by 5 bases and J by 5 bases, with 19 bases between. Germline V gene data show CDR1 as SGHKS and CDR2 as YYEKEE (reference sequence). The CDR3 loop is CASRVQLGGMNEKLFF. Written as DNA, the CDR3 is TGTGCCAGCAGAGTCCAACTGGGGGGTATGAATGAAAAACTGTTTTTT.

The chain is built from TRBV7-2 and TRBJ2-7; 7 positions agree with TRBD1. Trimming at V came to 2 bases and at J to 2 bases, leaving 3 bases not matched to a gene. This CDR3 has 14 amino acids. Per germline, CDR1 SGHTA and CDR2 FQGNSA. The CDR3 loop is CASSLKGTAYEQYF. For the CDR3, the DNA is TGTGCCAGCAGCTTAAAAGGGACAGCCTACGAGCAGTACTTC.

The chain recombines TRBV6-4 with TRBJ1-1; maybe TRBD1 (6 bases). Germline CDR1 reads MRHNA; CDR2 reads SNTAGT. V lost 6 bases to trimming and J lost 1 base, with 9 bases between them. This CDR3 comprises 13 residues. The chain's CDR3 is CASSVTGNTEAFF. CDR3 nucleotide sequence: TGTGCCAGCAGCGTGACAGGGAACACTGAAGCTTTCTTT.

The gene calls are TRBV30 and TRBJ1-4, with a tentative D call TRBD1 (5 bases). The CDR3 is 13 residues long. Trimming stripped 3 bases from V and 4 bases from J, with 9 bases between. Germline V lookup: CDR1 GTSNPN, CDR2 SVGIG (reference sequence). The DNA for the CDR3 is TGTGCCTGGAGCGGACATGGTAATGAAAAACTGTTTTTT. Protein: CAWSGHGNEKLFF.

V gene TRBV10-3 combines with J gene TRBJ2-7; D ambiguous. Trimming stripped 3 bases from V and 5 bases from J, with 11 bases between. Germline lookup yields CDR1 ENHRY and CDR2 SYGVKD. The CDR3 is 13 amino acids. The CDR3 nucleotides are TGTGCCATCAGTGACCGGCCTGGGGACGAGCAGTACTTC. Translation gives CAISDRPGDEQYF.

The genes are TRBV18 and TRBJ1-4; D call uncertain. V dropped 1 base and J dropped 8 bases, with 17 bases sitting between them. Germline CDR1 and CDR2: KGHSH and LQKENI. This CDR3 contains 16 residues. This chain's CDR3 is CASSPQDYSPGEKLFF. The CDR3 bases are TGTGCCAGCTCACCACAGGACTATTCGCCGGGGGAAAAACTGTTTTTT.

The V and J genes are TRBV11-2 and TRBJ1-4; no clear D gene. V was clipped by 3 bases and J by 7 bases, with 12 bases between them. CDR3 length: 14 residues. Germline V gene sequence: CDR1 SGHAT, CDR2 FQNNGV. The CDR3, as DNA: TGTGCCAGCAGCTTTAGGATGCCAGGTGAAAAACTGTTTTTT. Translating it yields CASSFRMPGEKLFF.

The chain joins TRBV6-1 to TRBJ2-5; unclear D gene. In germline, CDR1 is MNHNS, CDR2 SASEGT. This CDR3 has 13 residues. V was clipped by 6 bases and J by 5 bases, with 13 bases between them. CDR3 sequence (DNA): TGTGCCAGCAGCCCCGGTCTCATTGAGACCCAGTACTTC. Translated, it gives CASSPGLIETQYF.

The V call is TRBV19, the J call TRBJ2-7, with 11 bases aligning to TRBD1. The V segment lost 4 bases and the J segment 6 bases; nucleotides outside the gene matches: 5. The germline V gene has CDR1 LNHDA and CDR2 SQIVND (reference sequence). This CDR3 comprises 14 residues. The CDR3 bases are TGTGCCAGTAGTACGGGGACAGGGGGAAGCGAGCAGTACTTC. Its protein is CASSTGTGGSEQYF.

This chain uses TRBV6-6 with TRBJ1-3; no clear D. CDR3 size: 13 residues. The germline CDR1 and CDR2 sequences are MNHNY and SVGAGI (reference sequence). V lost 5 bases to trimming and J lost 4 bases, with 9 bases between them. The CDR3 reads CASSTLGGNTIYF. CDR3 coding DNA: TGTGCCAGCAGTACCCTAGGAGGAAACACCATATATTTT.

This clone was found a few times. The chain has TRBV6-1 and TRBJ2-3, with 8 nucleotides matching TRBD1. Germline CDR1 MNHNS, CDR2 SASEGT. Trimming cost V 2 bases and J 2 bases; bases outside gene matches: 6. The CDR3 is 16 residues long. Here the CDR3 reads CASSERQGRLTDTQYF. CDR3 in DNA: TGTGCCAGCAGTGAACGACAGGGGCGTCTCACAGATACGCAGTATTTT.

In its sample, this clone was seen a few times. The chain is built from TRBV7-9 and TRBJ1-2; D not resolved. CDR1 and CDR2 (germline): SEHNR, FQNEAQ (reference sequence). The CDR3 consists of 13 residues. The ends were cut back, 2 bases at V and 7 bases at J, with 11 bases in the middle. CDR3 sequence: CASSLMVSGGYTF. Here the CDR3 DNA reads TGTGCCAGCAGCTTAATGGTCTCTGGTGGCTACACCTTC.

This chain links TRBV7-6 with TRBJ2-1; D may correspond to TRBD1 or TRBD2 (5 bases each). The CDR3 spans 14 residues. Germline values: CDR1 SGHVS, CDR2 FNYEAQ. Trimming removed 4 bases from V and 6 bases from J, with 13 bases in between. The CDR3 DNA sequence: TGTGCCAGCAGCTCCTTAGGGACCTTCAATGAGCAGTTCTTC. Translating gives CASSSLGTFNEQFF.

The rearrangement joins TRBV23-1 to TRBJ1-4; 7 bases map to TRBD1. TRBV23-1 is classed as an ORF, of uncertain function. This CDR3 is 19 amino acids long. The V gene end was trimmed by 3 bases and the J gene end by 11 bases; junction bases not matched to a gene: 24. The CDR3 nucleotides read TGCGCCAGCAGTCAGCCTAGAGACAGGGCTACAGGGACCGGGAGGAAACTGTTTTTT. Translated, it gives CASSQPRDRATGTGRKLFF.

This chain connects TRBV6-1 to TRBJ2-7; a possible D gene is TRBD2 (6 bases). The CDR3 length is 14 residues. Trimming took off 7 bases at V and 3 bases at J, with 16 bases between the two ends. The germline gives CDR1 MNHNS, CDR2 SASEGT. This CDR3 reads CASKYGGGLYEQYF. CDR3 DNA: TGTGCCAGCAAGTACGGGGGAGGACTCTACGAGCAGTACTTC.

J is TRBJ2-5 and V is TRBV6-1, with 9 bases matching TRBD2. CDR1 and CDR2 (germline): MNHNS, SASEGT. Trimming removed 4 bases from V and 5 bases from J; junction bases left unmatched: 14. The CDR3 totals 17 residues. This chain's CDR3 is CASSGSLAGVSKETQYF. DNA of the CDR3: TGTGCCAGCAGTGGTTCCTTAGCGGGAGTTTCTAAGGAGACCCAGTACTTC.

This clone was observed a handful of times. J is TRBJ2-3 and V is TRBV25-1; TRBD2 aligns across 7 bases. Germline V gene data show CDR1 as MGHDK and CDR2 as SYGVNS. After removal of 6 bases from V and 1 base from J, the junction contained 10 bases not matched to a gene. The CDR3 runs 16 residues. The chain's CDR3 is CASRGELALGTDTQYF. The DNA for the CDR3 is TGTGCCAGCAGGGGTGAACTAGCGCTTGGCACAGATACGCAGTATTTT.